The 30 T cell receptor beta chains listed next were all sequenced from one sample in a study of blood T cell repertoires in COVID-19. The protocol was immunoSEQ multiplex PCR, while the TCRdb copy is restricted to in-frame clones and leaves out a portion. The data contain about 220,000 clones, 80% to 90% of them singletons. The sequenced sample was PBMCs or T cells enriched from blood (not recorded which). All receptors come from a woman aged 18-30 years in a cohort exposed to, infected with or recovered from COVID-19 (not recorded which).

This clone was observed a few times. J is TRBJ2-5 and V is TRBV19; 8 bases are shared with TRBD1. The length of the CDR3 is 17 residues. The ends lost 3 bases at V and 1 base at J; junction bases unmatched: 10. CDR1 is LNHDA, CDR2 SQIVND, per germline (reference sequence). The CDR3 spells CASSIPSGQAFQETQYF. CDR3 coding DNA: TGTGCCAGTAGTATTCCCTCGGGACAGGCTTTCCAAGAGACCCAGTACTTC.

V usage is TRBV28 and J usage is TRBJ2-1; TRBD2 aligns across 13 bases. CDR1 and CDR2 from the germline V gene are MDHEN and SYDVKM. V lost 6 bases to trimming and J lost 8 bases; unmatched junction nucleotides: 7. The length of the CDR3 is 15 residues. CDR3 DNA sequence: TGTGCCAGCAGGCTACTAGCGGGGGGGTCGGATGAGCAGTTCTTC. This sequence encodes CASRLLAGGSDEQFF.

The gene calls are TRBV7-9 and TRBJ2-5, with D possibly matching TRBD2 (5 bases). The CDR3 is made up of 13 amino acids. Germline values: CDR1 SEHNR, CDR2 FQNEAQ (reference sequence). The V end was cut by 5 bases, the J end by 4 bases, with 11 bases between. CDR3 region: CASSRGRVETQYF. The CDR3 nucleotides read TGTGCCAGCAGCCGGGGTAGGGTAGAGACCCAGTACTTC.

The rearrangement uses TRBV5-1 and TRBJ1-3; possible D gene TRBD1, 6 bases. V was trimmed by 0 bases and J by 2 bases, leaving 6 bases between them. The CDR3 totals 14 residues. CDR1 and CDR2 (germline): SGHRS, YFSETQ. CDR3 protein: CASSLGQAGNTIYF. The CDR3 region has the DNA TGCGCCAGCAGCTTGGGACAGGCTGGAAACACCATATATTTT.

The genes are TRBV11-3 and TRBJ2-1, with D possibly TRBD2 on 6 matching bases. The germline gives CDR1 SGHNT, CDR2 YENEEA. Trimming shortened V by 5 bases and J by 8 bases, and 10 bases separated the two germline ends. The CDR3 is 12 amino acids. CDR3: CASSPGEDEQFF. The CDR3 DNA reads TGTGCCAGCAGCCCGGGAGAGGATGAGCAGTTCTTC.

This clone was picked up one time. The V gene is TRBV14, the J gene TRBJ2-5, with TRBD2 matching 13 bases. The CDR3 totals 19 residues. Losses at the gene ends were 4 bases for V and 0 bases for J; bases not matched to a gene: 11. The germline gives CDR1 SGHDN, CDR2 FVKESK. The CDR3: CASSPLRGTSGEYQETQYF. The CDR3 DNA reads as TGTGCCAGCAGCCCCCTCCGGGGGACTAGCGGGGAATACCAAGAGACCCAGTACTTC.

This clone has just one count. This rearrangement joins TRBV2 to TRBJ1-3; possibly TRBD1 for D (5 bases). Between the trimmed V and J ends, which lost 8 bases and 4 bases, there was a span of 15 bases. The CDR3 covers 14 residues. Germline CDR1 reads SNHLY; CDR2 reads FYNNEI. CDR3 region: CASRTDSLGNTIYF. CDR3 bases: TGTGCCAGCCGTACCGACAGTCTCGGAAACACCATATATTTT.

This clone was counted once. J is TRBJ2-1 and V is TRBV10-3; TRBD1 matches 8 bases. Unmatched junction bases numbered 5, after V lost 6 bases and J lost 4 bases. CDR1 is ENHRY and CDR2 is SYGVKD in the germline V gene. The CDR3 contains 14 residues. The CDR3 coding sequence is TGTGCCATCAGACGTGACAGGGGATACAATGAGCAGTTCTTC. Translating gives CAIRRDRGYNEQFF.

The chain recombines TRBV3-1 (or the pseudogene TRBV3-2) with TRBJ1-1; TRBD1 matches at 11 bases. Per the germline V gene, CDR1 is LGHDT and CDR2 is YNNKEL (reference sequence). The CDR3 runs to 16 residues. J lost 5 bases, V lost 1 base, and 6 bases had no gene match. As DNA, the CDR3 is TGTGCCAGCAGCCAAGGACCGGGGGACAGGGGGACTGAAGCTTTCTTT. Its protein product is CASSQGPGDRGTEAFF.

The chain recombines TRBV18 with TRBJ1-1, with D maybe TRBD1 (6 bases). V lost 3 bases, J lost 3 bases, and 17 bases lay in between. The CDR3 totals 16 residues. Germline CDR1 is KGHSH and CDR2 is LQKENI. The CDR3: CASSPPPTGMDTEAFF. CDR3 bases: TGTGCCAGCTCACCCCCGCCAACAGGGATGGACACTGAAGCTTTCTTT.

This clone has a handful of counts. The V gene is TRBV5-5, the J gene TRBJ2-7, with 12 bases fitting TRBD2. The CDR3 has 17 residues. Looked up from germline, CDR1 is SGHKS and CDR2 is YYEKEE (reference sequence). Trimming cost V 0 bases and J 3 bases; bases outside gene matches: 7. CDR3 in amino acids: CASSLAALAGGSYEQYF. In DNA, the CDR3 is TGTGCCAGCAGCTTGGCCGCACTAGCGGGAGGAAGCTACGAGCAGTACTTC.

CDR3 sequence reads: CASSLAPGGVTEAFF. As DNA, the CDR3 is TGTGCCAGCAGCTTGGCACCCGGGGGGGTCACTGAAGCTTTCTTT. The V gene is TRBV5-6, the J gene TRBJ1-1; D is perhaps TRBD1 (5 bases). There are 15 residues in the CDR3. Looked up from germline, CDR1 is SGHDT and CDR2 is YYEEEE. Trimming took 0 bases from V and 4 from J, leaving 13 bases between them.

The chain uses TRBV9 and TRBJ1-5; maybe TRBD1 (6 bases). The CDR3 is 13 amino acids. Germline loops: CDR1 SGDLS, CDR2 YYNGEE. V lost 3 bases and J 3 bases, leaving 7 bases between the germline ends. CDR3 DNA sequence: TGTGCCAGCAGCGGGACAGACAATCAGCCCCAGCATTTT. It yields the protein CASSGTDNQPQHF.

The chain has TRBV18 and TRBJ1-1; D remains ambiguous. CDR3 length: 15 residues. Per the germline V gene, CDR1 is KGHSH and CDR2 is LQKENI. V dropped 2 bases and J dropped 1 base, with 11 bases sitting between them. This chain's CDR3 is CASSPRDGANTEAFF. In DNA, the CDR3 is TGTGCCAGCTCACCAAGAGACGGAGCGAACACTGAAGCTTTCTTT. The full variable domain, rest sourced from reference TRBV18 and TRBJ1-1, is NAGVMQNPRHLVRRRGQEARLRCSPMKGHSHVYWYRQLPEEGLKFMVYLQKENIIDESGMPKERFSAEFPKEGPSILRIQQVVRGDSAAYFCASSPRDGANTEAFFGQGTRLTVV.

The J gene is TRBJ1-2, the V gene TRBV12-3 or TRBV12-4; possible D gene TRBD1, 5 bases. The CDR3 contains 13 residues. V was trimmed by 4 bases and J by 8 bases, leaving 14 bases between them. CDR3 nucleotides: TGTGCCAGCAGTTCGGCAGGGTGGCTCGGCTACACCTTC. It yields the protein CASSSAGWLGYTF.

A single count supports this clone. The chain has TRBV15 and TRBJ1-1, with a possible D match to TRBD1 (5 bases). Germline V lookup: CDR1 LNHNV, CDR2 YYDKDF (reference sequence). The CDR3 runs 15 residues. V shed 1 base and J shed 0 bases, with 9 bases lying between them. The CDR3 DNA reads as TGTGCCACCAGCAGAGGACAGACCTTGAACACTGAAGCTTTCTTT. It yields the protein CATSRGQTLNTEAFF.

The CDR3 DNA reads TGTGCCAGCAGCCAAGCCGGGACAGGGTCGGGACCCCTCCACTTT. It translates to CASSQAGTGSGPLHF. The J gene is TRBJ1-6, the V gene TRBV3-1 (or the pseudogene TRBV3-2), with 9 nucleotides matching TRBD1. CDR3 length: 15 amino acids. Germline loops: CDR1 LGHDT, CDR2 YNNKEL (reference sequence). Unmatched junction bases numbered 7, after V lost 1 base and J lost 12 bases.

V usage is TRBV10-3 and J usage is TRBJ2-3; 10 bases line up with TRBD2. This CDR3 comprises 14 residues. Losses at the gene ends were 2 bases for V and 6 bases for J; bases not matched to a gene: 2. The germline V gene has CDR1 ENHRY and CDR2 SYGVKD. CDR3 in DNA: TGTGCCATCAGTGAGCCTAGCGGGAGCGATACGCAGTATTTT. The encoded protein is CAISEPSGSDTQYF.

V is TRBV19 and J is TRBJ1-1; D is uncertain. This CDR3 has 17 amino acids. The germline CDR1 and CDR2 sequences are LNHDA and SQIVND (reference sequence). Between the trimmed V and J ends, which lost 7 bases and 0 bases, there was a span of 21 bases. For the CDR3, the DNA is TGTGCCAGTATCAGGAGGCCAGTGACTTCCATGAACACTGAAGCTTTCTTT. Amino acids: CASIRRPVTSMNTEAFF.

This rearrangement joins TRBV9 to TRBJ1-6, with 7 bases fitting TRBD1. CDR1 and CDR2 from the germline V gene are SGDLS and YYNGEE. The V gene end was trimmed by 7 bases and the J gene end by 8 bases; junction bases not matched to a gene: 9. The CDR3 covers 14 residues. The CDR3 DNA follows: TGTGCCAGCGCCCCGGGACAGCCGGATTCACCCCTCCACTTT. Its protein is CASAPGQPDSPLHF.

This chain links TRBV2 with TRBJ1-2, with 7 positions matching TRBD1. Germline loops: CDR1 SNHLY, CDR2 FYNNEI. V lost 5 bases and J lost 1; bases outside the gene matches: 7. The CDR3 consists of 15 residues. CDR3 DNA sequence: TGTGCCAGCAGTCGACAGGGAGCTAATAACTATGGCTACACCTTC. Residues: CASSRQGANNYGYTF.

V and J are TRBV28 and TRBJ2-3; D is possibly TRBD2 (6 bases). The CDR3 is 14 residues long. Germline V gene data show CDR1 as MDHEN and CDR2 as SYDVKM. The V and J ends lost 3 bases and 2 bases respectively, with 9 bases between them. CDR3 sequence: CASSLTGDTDTQYF. The DNA for the CDR3 is TGTGCCAGCAGTTTGACGGGAGACACAGATACGCAGTATTTT.

CDR3 DNA sequence: TGCGCCAGCAGTGGACAGATGCTCGGGGAGCTGTTTTTT. Translation gives CASSGQMLGELFF. The chain combines TRBV10-1 with TRBJ2-2; a possible D gene is TRBD1 (5 bases). The CDR3 spans 13 residues. Germline V gene data show CDR1 as WNHNN and CDR2 as SYGVQD (reference sequence). The V end lost 4 bases, the J end lost 7 bases, and 10 bases lay between the germline ends.

Concerning this clone itself: Other DNA variants within this sample encode the same CDR3. The chain couples TRBV3-1 (or the pseudogene TRBV3-2) to TRBJ1-2, with D hard to call. This CDR3 has 12 residues. Per germline, CDR1 LGHDT and CDR2 YNNKEL (reference sequence). V was trimmed by 1 base and J by 5 bases, leaving 5 bases between them. CDR3 amino acids: CASSQGGYGYTF. The CDR3 region has the DNA TGTGCCAGCAGCCAAGGCGGGTATGGCTACACCTTC.

The chain has TRBV18 and TRBJ2-7; no clear D. Trimming shortened V by 3 bases and J by 3 bases, and 9 bases separated the two germline ends. The CDR3 loop spans 13 amino acids. The germline CDR1 and CDR2 sequences are KGHSH and LQKENI. This CDR3 reads CASSPTNFYEQYF. For the CDR3, the DNA is TGTGCCAGCTCACCCACGAACTTCTACGAGCAGTACTTC.

The chain links TRBV10-1 to TRBJ1-4; 7 bases line up with TRBD1. The V gene's germline CDR1 is WNHNN and CDR2 SYGVQD (reference sequence). The CDR3 length is 16 residues. Trimming removed 6 bases from V and 4 bases from J; junction bases left unmatched: 11. Written as DNA, the CDR3 is TGCGCCAGCAGGACAAGGACAGGCTCCTGTAATGAAAAACTGTTTTTT. Encoded protein: CASRTRTGSCNEKLFF.

The V gene is TRBV7-6, the J gene TRBJ1-1, with D possibly matching TRBD1 (6 bases). Trimming stripped 5 bases from V and 0 bases from J, with 16 bases between. The CDR3 consists of 16 residues. Per germline, CDR1 SGHVS and CDR2 FNYEAQ. CDR3 nucleotide sequence: TGTGCCAGCAGCCCCCTCCAGGGGCCCATGAACACTGAAGCTTTCTTT. This encodes CASSPLQGPMNTEAFF.

The CDR3 DNA sequence: TGTGCCAGCAGCTCCGGGACACTTTCTAACTATGGCTACACCTTC. Amino acid sequence: CASSSGTLSNYGYTF. The V gene is TRBV5-4, the J gene TRBJ1-2; the D gene is possibly TRBD1 (6 bases). From germline, CDR1 is SGHNT and CDR2 YYREEE (reference sequence). The CDR3 has 15 amino acids. Trimming left V 3 bases short and J 0 bases short, with 12 bases between.

The chain combines TRBV7-3 with TRBJ2-5; D is uncertain. The CDR3 is 13 amino acids. Between the trimmed V and J ends, which lost 5 bases and 5 bases, there was a span of 12 bases. CDR1 and CDR2 from the germline V gene are SGHTA and FQGTGA. CDR3 protein: CASSRYNMETQYF. CDR3 nucleotides: TGTGCCAGCAGCCGTTATAACATGGAGACCCAGTACTTC.

The chain joins TRBV28 to TRBJ1-5, with 7 bases identical to TRBD1. The junction had 7 bases not matched to a gene; V was cut back by 6 bases and J by 5 bases. The CDR3 sequence is 14 residues long. CDR1 is MDHEN, CDR2 SYDVKM, per germline. The CDR3 sequence: CASSRDSADQPQHF. The CDR3 region has the DNA TGTGCCAGCAGCCGGGACAGTGCCGATCAGCCCCAGCATTTT.